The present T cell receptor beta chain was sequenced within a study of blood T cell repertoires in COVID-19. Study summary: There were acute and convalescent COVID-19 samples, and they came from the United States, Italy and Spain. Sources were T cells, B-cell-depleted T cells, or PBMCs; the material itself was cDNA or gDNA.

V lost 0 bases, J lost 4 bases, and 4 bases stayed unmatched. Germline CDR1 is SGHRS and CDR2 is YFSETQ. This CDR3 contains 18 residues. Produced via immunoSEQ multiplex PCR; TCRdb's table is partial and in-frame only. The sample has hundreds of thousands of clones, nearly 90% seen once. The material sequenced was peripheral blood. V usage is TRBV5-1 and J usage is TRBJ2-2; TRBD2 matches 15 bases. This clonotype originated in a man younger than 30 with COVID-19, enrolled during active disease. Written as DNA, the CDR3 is TGCGCCAGCAGCTTGGAACCGGGACTAGCGGGGGGCACCGGGGAGCTGTTTTTT. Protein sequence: CASSLEPGLAGGTGELFF.